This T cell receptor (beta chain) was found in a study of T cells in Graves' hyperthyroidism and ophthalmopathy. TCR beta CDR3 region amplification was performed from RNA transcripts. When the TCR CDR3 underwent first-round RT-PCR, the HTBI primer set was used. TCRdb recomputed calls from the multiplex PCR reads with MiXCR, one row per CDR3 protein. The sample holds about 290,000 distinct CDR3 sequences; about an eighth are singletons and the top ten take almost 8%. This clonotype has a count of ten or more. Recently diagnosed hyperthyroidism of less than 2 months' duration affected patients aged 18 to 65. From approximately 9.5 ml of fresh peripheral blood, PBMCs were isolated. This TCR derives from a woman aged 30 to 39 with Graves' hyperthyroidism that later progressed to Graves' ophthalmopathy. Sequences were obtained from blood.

CDR3 in amino acids: CASSLVLVADTQYF. CDR3 coding DNA: TGTGCCAGCAGCTTAGTTTTGGTCGCAGATACGCAGTATTTT. The chain uses TRBV7-9 and TRBJ2-3; D unclear. Looked up from germline, CDR1 is SEHNR and CDR2 is FQNEAQ (reference sequence). The CDR3 has 14 residues. The V gene lost 1 base and the J gene lost 4 bases, with 9 bases spanning the gap. Variable domain in full (rest from reference TRBV7-9 and TRBJ2-3): DTGVSQNPRHKITKRGQNVTFRCDPISEHNRLYWYRQTLGQGPEFLTYFQNEAQLEKSRLLSDRFSAERPKGSFSTLEIQRTEQGDSAMYLCASSLVLVADTQYFGPGTRLTVL.